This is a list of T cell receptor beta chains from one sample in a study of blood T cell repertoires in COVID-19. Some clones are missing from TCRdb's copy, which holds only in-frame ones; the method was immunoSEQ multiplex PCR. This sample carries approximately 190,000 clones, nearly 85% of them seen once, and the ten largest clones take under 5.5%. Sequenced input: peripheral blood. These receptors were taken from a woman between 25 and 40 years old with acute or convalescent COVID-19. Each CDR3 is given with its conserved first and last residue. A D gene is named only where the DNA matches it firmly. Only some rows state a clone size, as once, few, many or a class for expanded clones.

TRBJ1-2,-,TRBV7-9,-,CASSLMARGYGYTF,TGTGCCAGCAGCTTAATGGCCCGGGGCTATGGCTACACCTTC
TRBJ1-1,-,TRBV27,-,CASSLGGGTEAFF,TGTGCCAGCAGTTTAGGGGGCGGTACTGAAGCTTTCTTT
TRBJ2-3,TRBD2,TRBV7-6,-,CASSPLTSAADTQYF,TGTGCCAGCAGCCCCTTGACTAGCGCTGCCGATACGCAGTATTTT
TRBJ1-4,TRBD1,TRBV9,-,CASSRQGRGEKLFF,TGTGCCAGCAGCCGACAGGGCAGGGGTGAAAAACTGTTTTTT
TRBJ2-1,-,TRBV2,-,CATGGVAYNEQFF,TGTGCCACCGGCGGCGTAGCCTACAATGAGCAGTTCTTC
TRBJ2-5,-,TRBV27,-,CASSYGLLQETQYF,TGTGCCAGCAGTTACGGACTATTGCAAGAGACCCAGTACTTC
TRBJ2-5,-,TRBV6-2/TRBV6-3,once,CASSVFVRETQYF,TGTGCCAGCAGTGTATTCGTTCGAGAGACCCAGTACTTC
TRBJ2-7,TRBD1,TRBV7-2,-,CASSLRDRVSYEQYF,TGTGCCAGCAGTCTCCGGGACAGAGTTTCCTACGAGCAGTACTTC
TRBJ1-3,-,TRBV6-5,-,CASSPRNSGNTIYF,TGTGCCAGCAGCCCGAGGAACTCTGGAAACACCATATATTTT
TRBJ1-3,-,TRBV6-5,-,CASGTTGNTIYF,TGTGCCAGTGGGACAACTGGAAACACCATATATTTT
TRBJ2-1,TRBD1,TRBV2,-,CASSTGTGRIEQFF,TGTGCCAGCAGCACTGGGACAGGGAGAATTGAGCAGTTCTTC
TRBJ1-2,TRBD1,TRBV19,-,CATLQGARGYTF,TGTGCCACTTTACAGGGGGCGAGGGGCTACACCTTC
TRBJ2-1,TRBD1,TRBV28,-,CASSGTGGFNEQFF,TGTGCCAGCAGTGGGACAGGGGGCTTTAATGAGCAGTTCTTC
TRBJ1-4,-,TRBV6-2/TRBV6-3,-,CASSYNPRIATNEKLFF,TGTGCCAGCAGTTACAACCCCCGAATAGCAACTAATGAAAAACTGTTTTTT
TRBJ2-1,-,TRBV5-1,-,CATAASAAYNEQFF,TGCGCCACCGCGGCATCGGCCGCCTACAATGAGCAGTTCTTC
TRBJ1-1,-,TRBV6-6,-,CASRRVENTEAFF,TGTGCCAGCAGGCGGGTTGAGAACACTGAAGCTTTCTTT
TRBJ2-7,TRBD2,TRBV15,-,CATSRARLAGGQYF,TGTGCCACCAGCAGAGCCAGACTAGCGGGAGGGCAGTACTTC
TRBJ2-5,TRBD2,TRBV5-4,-,CASPPVGREGLETQYF,TGTGCCAGCCCCCCTGTGGGGCGGGAGGGCCTGGAGACCCAGTACTTC